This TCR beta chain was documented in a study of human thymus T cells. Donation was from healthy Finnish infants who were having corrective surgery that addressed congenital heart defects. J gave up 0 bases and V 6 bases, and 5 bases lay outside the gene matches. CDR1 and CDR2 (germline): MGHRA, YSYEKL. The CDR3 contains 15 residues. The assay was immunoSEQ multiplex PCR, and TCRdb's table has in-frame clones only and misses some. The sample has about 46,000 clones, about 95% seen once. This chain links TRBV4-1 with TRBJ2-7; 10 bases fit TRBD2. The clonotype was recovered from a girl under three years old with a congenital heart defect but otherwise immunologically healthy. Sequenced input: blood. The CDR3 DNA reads TGCGCCAGCAGGCCTAGCGGGAGTCCCTCCTACGAGCAGTACTTC. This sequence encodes CASRPSGSPSYEQYF.